A selection of T cell receptor beta chains follows, all from one sample in a study of OX40 agonist ivuxolimab in advanced cancers. Profiled with immunoSEQ multiplex PCR; TCRdb holds only in-frame clones, not every one. The sample has roughly 64,000 clones, around 84% seen once. The material was CD4+ or CD8+ T cells sorted from blood, obtained in a trial of the OX40 agonist ivuxolimab. Receptors were obtained from an adult with an advanced solid tumor such as melanoma, head and neck, liver or kidney cancer. The CDR3 runs from the conserved cysteine through the conserved F or W. A D gene is named only where the DNA matches it firmly. Clone sizes are given selectively: once, few, many, or a class where the clone is expanded.

J gene	V gene	clone size	D gene	CDR3 DNA	CDR3 protein
TRBJ1-4	TRBV6-1	-	-	TGTGCCAGCAGTGAAGCCAGGGTGACTAATGAAAAACTGTTTTTT	CASSEARVTNEKLFF
TRBJ1-2	TRBV9	few	-	TGTGCCAGCAGCCCCCAGGGTGGCCGTGGCTACACCTTC	CASSPQGGRGYTF
TRBJ2-5	TRBV7-9	few	-	TGTGCCAGCAGCTTAGCGCTAGGGCAACAAGAGACCCAGTACTTC	CASSLALGQQETQYF
TRBJ1-2	TRBV18	once	-	TGTGCCAGCTCAACGTTTGGGGATAATGGCTATGGCTACACCTTC	CASSTFGDNGYGYTF
TRBJ2-2	TRBV11-3	-	-	TGTGCCAGCAGCTTAGGGGGGCGGATCACCGGGGAGCTGTTTTTT	CASSLGGRITGELFF
TRBJ2-3	TRBV28	-	TRBD1	TGTGCCAGCAGTTCCATCCGGGACAGGGGCACAGATACGCAGTATTTT	CASSSIRDRGTDTQYF
TRBJ2-7	TRBV28	-	TRBD1	TGTGCCAGCATAGACAGGGACTACGAGCAGTACTTC	CASIDRDYEQYF
TRBJ2-1	TRBV19	-	-	TGTGCCAGTAATAATTATTACCGAAGCTCCTACAATGAGCAGTTCTTC	CASNNYYRSSYNEQFF
TRBJ2-1	TRBV28	-	-	TGTGCCAGCAGTTTCTGGGATGAGCAGTTCTTC	CASSFWDEQFF
TRBJ2-5	TRBV6-5	-	TRBD2	TGTGCCAGCAGCCTAGCGGGGGGCCGGTCCCAGTACTTC	CASSLAGGRSQYF
TRBJ1-5	TRBV4-1	-	-	TGCGCCAGCAGCCCGCGGCTGGTCAGCAATCAGCCCCAGCATTTT	CASSPRLVSNQPQHF
TRBJ2-5	TRBV19	-	TRBD2	TGTGCCCCCGGCAAAGCGGGAGGGTCTCCAGAGACCCAGTACTTC	CAPGKAGGSPETQYF
TRBJ1-6	TRBV18	-	-	TGTGCCAGCTCAGATCTGGGGACGTTTAATTCACCCCTCCACTTT	CASSDLGTFNSPLHF
TRBJ1-5	TRBV15	-	-	TGTGCCACCAGCAGCGCTCGAACAATCAATCAGCCCCAGCATTTT	CATSSARTINQPQHF
TRBJ2-5	TRBV5-6	few	-	TGTGCCAGCAGCTGGCGTGGGGTTGGCCAAGAGACCCAGTACTTC	CASSWRGVGQETQYF
TRBJ2-1	TRBV10-2	-	TRBD1	TGCGCCAGCAGCTCAACAGGGGGCAATGAGCAGTTCTTC	CASSSTGGNEQFF
TRBJ2-3	TRBV6-4	once	-	TGTGCCAGCAGTGACGAGTTTCGTTTGGGTAGCACAGATACGCAGTATTTT	CASSDEFRLGSTDTQYF
TRBJ2-1	TRBV6-1	-	TRBD1	TGTGCCAGCACGTCCGGGACAGCTTATAATGAGCAGTTCTTC	CASTSGTAYNEQFF
TRBJ2-3	TRBV7-3	-	-	TGTGCCAGCAGCTCGCAGGGGCGGGGGGATACGCAGTATTTT	CASSSQGRGDTQYF
TRBJ2-1	TRBV5-1	-	TRBD1	TGCGCCAGCAGCCGTGGGACAGGGGGCTACAATGAGCAGTTCTTC	CASSRGTGGYNEQFF
TRBJ1-5	TRBV7-6	-	-	TGTGCCAGCAGCCTAACCCCCTCAGGGAATCAGCCCCAGCATTTT	CASSLTPSGNQPQHF
TRBJ2-7	TRBV29-1	once	-	TGCAGCGTTGAAGCTTCAGGGTACGAGCAGTACTTC	CSVEASGYEQYF
TRBJ2-7	TRBV6-5	-	TRBD2	TGTGCCAGCAGTGTCTCCGGGACTAGTAATTACGAGCAGTACTTC	CASSVSGTSNYEQYF
TRBJ1-5	TRBV29-1	once	-	TGCAGCGTTGTAGGGGGAGCATTGAGCAATCAGCCCCAGCATTTT	CSVVGGALSNQPQHF
TRBJ2-3	TRBV30	-	-	TGTGCCTGGAGTGTAACGTCGAGTTCAGATACGCAGTATTTT	CAWSVTSSSDTQYF
TRBJ1-5	TRBV27	-	-	TGTGCCAGCAGTTTTGGCGGGGGTGCTAGCAATCAGCCCCAGCATTTT	CASSFGGGASNQPQHF
TRBJ2-2	TRBV9	-	-	TGTGCCAGCAGTTCGGACGGACTGAACACCGGGGAGCTGTTTTTT	CASSSDGLNTGELFF
TRBJ2-5	TRBV2	-	-	TGTGCCAGCAGTGAATTTGGGGAGACCCAGTACTTC	CASSEFGETQYF
TRBJ2-5	TRBV7-8	-	-	TGTGCCAGCAGCCCAAGCGGGACCCAGTACTTC	CASSPSGTQYF
TRBJ2-1	TRBV4-1	-	TRBD1	TGCGCCAGCAGCCAAGATGGACAGGGTCCCTACAATGAGCAGTTCTTC	CASSQDGQGPYNEQFF
TRBJ1-2	TRBV5-1	-	TRBD1	TGCGCCAGCAGTGAGACAGGGTACGGCTACACCTTC	CASSETGYGYTF
TRBJ1-5	TRBV28	-	-	TGTGCCAGCAAAACAGGGCCCTATAGCAATCAGCCCCAGCATTTT	CASKTGPYSNQPQHF
TRBJ1-4	TRBV19	once	-	TGTGCCAGTAGGGGGAAGGGCAGGGGCCTTGAAAAACTGTTTTTT	CASRGKGRGLEKLFF